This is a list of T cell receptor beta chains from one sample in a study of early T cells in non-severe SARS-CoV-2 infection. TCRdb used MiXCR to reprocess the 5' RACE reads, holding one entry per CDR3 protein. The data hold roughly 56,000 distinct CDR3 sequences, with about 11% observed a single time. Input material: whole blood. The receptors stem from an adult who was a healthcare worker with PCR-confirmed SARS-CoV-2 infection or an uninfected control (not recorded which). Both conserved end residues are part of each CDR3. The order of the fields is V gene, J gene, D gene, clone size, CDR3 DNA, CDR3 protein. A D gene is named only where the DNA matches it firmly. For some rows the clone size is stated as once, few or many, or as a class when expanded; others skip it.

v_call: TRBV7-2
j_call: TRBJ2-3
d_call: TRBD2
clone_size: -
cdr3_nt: TGTGCCAGCAGCCCGAGGGGATATAGCGGGACCATGCGCACAGATACGCAGTATTTT
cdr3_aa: CASSPRGYSGTMRTDTQYF

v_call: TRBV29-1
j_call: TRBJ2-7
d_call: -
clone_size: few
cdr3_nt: TGCAGCGTTGGCTTCGGGGCCTACGAGCAGTACTTC
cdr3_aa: CSVGFGAYEQYF

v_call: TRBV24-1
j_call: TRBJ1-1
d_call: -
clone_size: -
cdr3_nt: TGTGCCACCAGTGACCCCCAAGGCGGGAACACTGAAGCTTTCTTT
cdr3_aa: CATSDPQGGNTEAFF

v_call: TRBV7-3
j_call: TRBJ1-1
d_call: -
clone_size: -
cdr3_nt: TGTGCCAGCAGCTTAGGCCCGCGGGAAACTGAAGCTTTCTTT
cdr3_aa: CASSLGPRETEAFF

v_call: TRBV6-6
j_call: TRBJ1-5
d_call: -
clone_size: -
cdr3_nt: TGTGCCAGCAGTGAAGGAGGGGCCGCTGAGCATTTT
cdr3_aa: CASSEGGAAEHF

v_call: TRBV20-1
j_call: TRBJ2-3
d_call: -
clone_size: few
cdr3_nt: TGCAGTGCTAGAGATCGGCGGGGTTTCCGAGATACGCAGTATTTT
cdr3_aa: CSARDRRGFRDTQYF

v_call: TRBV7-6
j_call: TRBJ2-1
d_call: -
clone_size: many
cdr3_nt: TGTGCCAGCAGCTCGCGGAGGGATGAGCAGTTCTTC
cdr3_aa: CASSSRRDEQFF

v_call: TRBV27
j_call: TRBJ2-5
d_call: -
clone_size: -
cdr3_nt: TGTGCCAGCAGTCGGACTACACAAGAGACCCAGTACTTC
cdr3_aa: CASSRTTQETQYF

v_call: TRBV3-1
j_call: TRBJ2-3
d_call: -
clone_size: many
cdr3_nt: TGTGCCAGCAGCCACAGAACCTACGCCGAGGATACGCAGTATTTT
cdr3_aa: CASSHRTYAEDTQYF

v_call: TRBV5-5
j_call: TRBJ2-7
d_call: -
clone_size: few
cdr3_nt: TGTGCCAGCAGCCCGGCGCTCTCCGTATGGAACGAGCAGTACTTC
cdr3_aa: CASSPALSVWNEQYF

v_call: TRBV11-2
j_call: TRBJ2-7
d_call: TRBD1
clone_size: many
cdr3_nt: TGTGCCAGCACCCTAGACAGGGACGGCCATAAAAAGTTC
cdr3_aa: CASTLDRDGHKKF

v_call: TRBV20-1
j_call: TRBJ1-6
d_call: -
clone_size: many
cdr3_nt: TGCAGTGCCCTAAACGGCCCACTGGGGGATTCACCCCTCCACTTT
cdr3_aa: CSALNGPLGDSPLHF

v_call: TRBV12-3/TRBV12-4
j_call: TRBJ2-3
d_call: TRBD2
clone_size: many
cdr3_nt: TGTGCCAGCCGGAGGACTAGCGGGAGTGCGGCAGATACGCAGTATTTT
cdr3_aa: CASRRTSGSAADTQYF

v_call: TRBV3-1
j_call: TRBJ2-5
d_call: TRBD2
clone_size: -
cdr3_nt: TGTGCCAGCAGCCAAGATCCTAGCGGGAAAGAGACCCAGTACTTC
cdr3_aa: CASSQDPSGKETQYF

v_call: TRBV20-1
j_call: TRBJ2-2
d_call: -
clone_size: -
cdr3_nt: TGCAGTGCTCTCCGGGGGCCAGTCGGCGGGGAGCTGTTTTTT
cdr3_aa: CSALRGPVGGELFF

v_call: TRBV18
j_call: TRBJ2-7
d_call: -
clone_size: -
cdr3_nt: TGTGCCAGCTCACCACCCACGTTAAGCTCCTACGAGCAGTACTTC
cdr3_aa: CASSPPTLSSYEQYF

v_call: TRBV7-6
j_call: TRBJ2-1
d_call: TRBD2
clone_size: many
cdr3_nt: TGTGCCAGCAGCCATCCTATAGCGGGGGGGAATGAGCAGTTCTTC
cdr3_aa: CASSHPIAGGNEQFF

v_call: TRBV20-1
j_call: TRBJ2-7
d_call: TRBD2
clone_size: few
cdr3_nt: TGCAGTGCTTCCCGACTAGCGGGAACCTCCTACGAGCAGTACTTC
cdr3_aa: CSASRLAGTSYEQYF

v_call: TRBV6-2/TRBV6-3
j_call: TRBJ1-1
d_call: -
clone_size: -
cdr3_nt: TGTGCCAGCAGTTCCCCATTGAACACTGAAGCTTTCTTT
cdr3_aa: CASSSPLNTEAFF

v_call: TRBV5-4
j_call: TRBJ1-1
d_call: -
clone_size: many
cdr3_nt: TGTGCCAGCAGCAGGACAGCCGGCAACACTGAAGCTTTCTTT
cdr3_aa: CASSRTAGNTEAFF

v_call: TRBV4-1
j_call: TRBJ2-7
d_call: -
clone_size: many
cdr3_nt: TGCGCCAGCAGCCGAGGGACGGCAGGGCTGCCCTACGAGCAGTACTTC
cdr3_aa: CASSRGTAGLPYEQYF

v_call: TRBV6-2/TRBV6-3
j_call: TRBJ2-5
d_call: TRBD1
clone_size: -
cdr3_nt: TGTGCCAGCAGTTACCGACAGGGAAGGGAGACCCAGTACTTC
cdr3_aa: CASSYRQGRETQYF

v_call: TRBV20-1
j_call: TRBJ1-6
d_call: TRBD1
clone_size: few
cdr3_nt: TGCAGTGCTACAACAGGGGGCTTTCAAGAGTCACCCCTCCACTTT
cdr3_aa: CSATTGGFQESPLHF

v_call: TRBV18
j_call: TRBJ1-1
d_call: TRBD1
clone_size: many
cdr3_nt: TGTGCCAGCTCACCTTCAGGGGGCTTACGGAACACTGAAGCTTTCTTT
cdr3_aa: CASSPSGGLRNTEAFF

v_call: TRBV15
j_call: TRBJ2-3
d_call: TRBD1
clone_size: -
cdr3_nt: TGTGCCACCAGCAGACGGGACAGGGCCGCAGATACGCAGTATTTT
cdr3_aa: CATSRRDRAADTQYF

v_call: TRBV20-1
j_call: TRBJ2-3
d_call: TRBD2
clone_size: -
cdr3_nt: TGCAGTGCCTCACTAGCGGGGTTCACAGATACGCAGTATTTT
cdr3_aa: CSASLAGFTDTQYF

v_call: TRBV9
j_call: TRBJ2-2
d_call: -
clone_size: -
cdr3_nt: TGTGCCAGCAATAGGGCAACCGGGGAGCTGTTTTTT
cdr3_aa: CASNRATGELFF

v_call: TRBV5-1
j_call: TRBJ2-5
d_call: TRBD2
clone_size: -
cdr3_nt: TGCGCCAGCAGCTCGACTAGCGGGAGAGAGACCCAGTACTTC
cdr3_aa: CASSSTSGRETQYF

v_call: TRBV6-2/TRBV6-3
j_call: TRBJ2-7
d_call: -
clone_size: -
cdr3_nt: TGTGCCAGCTGCTCCGGAACAGCGGGCTCCTACGAGCAGTACTTC
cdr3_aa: CASCSGTAGSYEQYF

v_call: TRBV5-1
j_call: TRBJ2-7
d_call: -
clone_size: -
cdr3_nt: TGCGCCAGCAGCCCGTCACCGGGACTCACCTACGAGCAGTACTTC
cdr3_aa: CASSPSPGLTYEQYF

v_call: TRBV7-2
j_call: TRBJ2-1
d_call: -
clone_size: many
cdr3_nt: TGTGCCAGCAGCCTACACATCGATGAGCAGTTCTTC
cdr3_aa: CASSLHIDEQFF

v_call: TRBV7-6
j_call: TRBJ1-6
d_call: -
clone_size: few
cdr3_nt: TGTGCCAGCAGCTTAAAGCAGGGTCCTGATCGCCTCCACTTT
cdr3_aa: CASSLKQGPDRLHF

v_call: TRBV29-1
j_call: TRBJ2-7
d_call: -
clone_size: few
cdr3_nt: TGCAGCGTTGAGACTAGCTCCTACGAGCAGTACTTC
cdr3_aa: CSVETSSYEQYF

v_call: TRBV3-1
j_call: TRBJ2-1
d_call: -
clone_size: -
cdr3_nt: TGTGCCAGCTCCCCCCTCGGGATCTACAATGAGCAGTTCTTC
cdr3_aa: CASSPLGIYNEQFF

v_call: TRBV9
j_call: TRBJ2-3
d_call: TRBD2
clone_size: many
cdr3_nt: TGTGCCAGCAGCCTTAGCGGGATTGGCACAGATACGCAGTATTTT
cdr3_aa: CASSLSGIGTDTQYF

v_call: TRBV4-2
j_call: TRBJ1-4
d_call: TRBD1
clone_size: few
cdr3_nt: TGTGCCAGCAGCCACGGACAGGGCTCCGAAAAACTGTTTTTT
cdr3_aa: CASSHGQGSEKLFF

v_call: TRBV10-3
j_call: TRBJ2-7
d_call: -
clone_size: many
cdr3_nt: TGTGCCATCACCGGGGACCGCTCCTACGAGCAGTACTTC
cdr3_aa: CAITGDRSYEQYF

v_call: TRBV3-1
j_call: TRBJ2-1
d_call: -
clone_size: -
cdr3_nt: TGTGCCAGCAGAGTGGGGGCGGCGGGAGAGCTGTTCTTC
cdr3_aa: CASRVGAAGELFF

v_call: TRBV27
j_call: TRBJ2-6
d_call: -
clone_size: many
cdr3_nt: TGTGCCAGCAGGAGCTCTGGGGCCAACGTCCTGACTTTC
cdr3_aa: CASRSSGANVLTF

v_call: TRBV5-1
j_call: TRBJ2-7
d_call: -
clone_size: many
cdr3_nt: TGCGCCAGCAGCTTGGATTTAGCAGGGCTAGCCTACGAGCAGTACTTC
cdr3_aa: CASSLDLAGLAYEQYF

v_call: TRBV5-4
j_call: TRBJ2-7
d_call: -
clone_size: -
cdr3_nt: TGTGCCAGCAGGGCCGGGACGTATCCCGGCGAGCAGTACTTC
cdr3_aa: CASRAGTYPGEQYF

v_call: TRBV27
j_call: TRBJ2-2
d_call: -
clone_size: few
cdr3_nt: TGTGCCAGCAGTTCTCAAACAGGGTCCGGGGAGCTGTTTTTT
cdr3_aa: CASSSQTGSGELFF

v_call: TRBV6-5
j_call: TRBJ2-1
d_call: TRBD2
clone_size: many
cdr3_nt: TGTGCCAGCAAAGCGGGAGTAAGGGGTCACAATGAGCAGTTCTTC
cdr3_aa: CASKAGVRGHNEQFF

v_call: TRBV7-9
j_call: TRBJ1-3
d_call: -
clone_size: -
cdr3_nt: TGTGCCAGCAGTGAGGACGGACTCTCTGGAAACACCATATATTTT
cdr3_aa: CASSEDGLSGNTIYF

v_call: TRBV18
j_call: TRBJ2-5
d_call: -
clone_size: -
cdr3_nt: TGTGCCAGCTCACCACCCTTAGCCCCGGAGACCCAGTACTTC
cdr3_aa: CASSPPLAPETQYF

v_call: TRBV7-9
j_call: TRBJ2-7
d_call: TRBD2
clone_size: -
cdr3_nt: TGTGCCAGCAGCTACCAGACTAGCGGGAGGTCCTACGAGCAGTACTTC
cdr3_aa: CASSYQTSGRSYEQYF